One sample yielded the 23 T cell receptor beta chains listed below, sequenced in a study of T-cell memory formation after mild COVID-19 (dated by TCRdb to about 2021). The library was produced with 5' RACE. This sample was sequenced with an Illumina NovaSeq 6000. In-frame beta chains were kept once TCRdb had trimmed the public reads at Q25 with fastp and called clones with MiXCR. Records with the same CDR3 protein are collapsed into one entry carrying the most frequent genes and DNA. This sample comprises tens of thousands of distinct CDR3 sequences, approximately 13% of them detected only once. About 27% of the sample rests with the top ten. Sequencing was performed on PBMCs or a T cell subset sorted from them (not recorded which). Receptor source: an adult woman who had mild COVID-19 (a few samples of this study predate the infection). The sample titles of this study are shuffled in the database, so cell type and time point are left out; the donor was told from shared clones.

This chain links TRBV14 with TRBJ2-1; 8 bases are shared with TRBD2. The CDR3 has 16 amino acids. Losses at the gene ends were 3 bases for V and 3 bases for J; bases not matched to a gene: 7. Germline CDR1 SGHDN, CDR2 FVKESK. The CDR3 nucleotides are TGTGCCAGCAGCCATGTCGGACTAGCTCTCTACAATGAGCAGTTCTTC. Its protein is CASSHVGLALYNEQFF.

The sample holds a few counts of this clonotype. The chain combines TRBV4-2 with TRBJ2-7; TRBD1 matches 10 bases. Germline assignment: CDR1 LGHNA and CDR2 YNFKEQ. There are 16 residues in the CDR3. Trimming took 0 bases from V and 2 from J; bases not matched to a gene: 4. CDR3 coding DNA: TGTGCCAGCAGCCAAGAACCGACAGGGGGCCCCTACGAGCAGTACTTC. Translation gives CASSQEPTGGPYEQYF.

The rearrangement uses TRBV21-1 and TRBJ2-1; the DNA was not used to check the table's D call, TRBD2. TRBV21-1 is reported as a pseudogene. The CDR3 consists of 13 residues. Here the CDR3 DNA reads TGTGCCAGCAGCAAAGGGCTAGCGGGTGAGCAGTTCTTC. Amino acids: CASSKGLAGEQFF.

This clonotype turned up a few times. Relative to the germline gene, one junction end is altered; a read error may explain this. This chain joins TRBV5-1 and TRBJ2-3, with TRBD1 identical over 10 bases. CDR1 and CDR2 from the germline V gene are SGHRS and YFSETQ. The CDR3 has 17 residues. CDR3 sequence reads: CASSLAWTGGDTDTQYF. The CDR3 nucleotides read TGCGCCAGCAGTTTGGCTTGGACAGGGGGAGACACAGATACGCAGTATTTT.

The V and J genes are TRBV24-1 and TRBJ2-2; no clear D gene. V dropped 0 bases and J dropped 1 base, with 8 bases sitting between them. There are 16 residues in the CDR3. Germline assignment: CDR1 KGHDR and CDR2 SFDVKD. The CDR3 coding sequence is TGTGCCACCAGTGATTTGGGCGGAGAGAACACCGGGGAGCTGTTTTTT. It yields the protein CATSDLGGENTGELFF.

The rearrangement uses TRBV7-9 and TRBJ2-7, with 7 positions matching TRBD1. Germline lookup yields CDR1 SEHNR and CDR2 FQNEAQ (reference sequence). The CDR3 has 14 residues. J gave up 2 bases and V 5 bases, and 6 bases lay outside the gene matches. The CDR3 DNA reads TGTGCCAGCAGCCCGCAGGACAGGCCCTACGAGCAGTACTTC. This sequence encodes CASSPQDRPYEQYF.

The genes are TRBV20-1 and TRBJ1-1; TRBD1 matches 10 bases. Germline CDR1 is DFQATT and CDR2 is SNEGSKA (reference sequence). The CDR3 spans 13 residues. J gave up 3 bases and V 3 bases, and 1 base lay outside the gene matches. The CDR3 DNA is TGCAGTGCTAGGGGACAGGGGCACACTGAAGCTTTCTTT. Residues: CSARGQGHTEAFF.

This clonotype was picked up a small number of times. V and J are TRBV20-1 and TRBJ2-7; 8 bases align to TRBD1. This CDR3 contains 14 residues. With V trimmed by 5 bases and J by 0 bases, 6 bases remained unmatched. Germline V lookup: CDR1 DFQATT, CDR2 SNEGSKA (reference sequence). The chain's CDR3 is CSASDRAFSYEQYF. In nucleotides, the CDR3 is TGCAGTGCTTCGGACAGGGCCTTCTCCTACGAGCAGTACTTC.

This clonotype occurred many times. The chain has TRBV7-9 and TRBJ2-3; maybe TRBD1 (6 bases). CDR3 length: 14 residues. V was clipped by 3 bases and J by 5 bases, with 12 bases between them. Germline assignment: CDR1 SEHNR and CDR2 FQNEAQ (reference sequence). CDR3 loop: CASSLQGRGDTQYF. Here the CDR3 DNA reads TGTGCCAGCAGCTTGCAGGGGCGAGGAGATACGCAGTATTTT.

This clonotype was seen more than once but under ten times. V usage is TRBV12-3 or TRBV12-4 and J usage is TRBJ2-1; 11 positions agree with TRBD1. CDR3 size: 15 residues. Unmatched junction bases numbered 10, after V lost 5 bases and J lost 10 bases. The CDR3 protein is CASSPLGQGAREQFF. The CDR3, as DNA: TGTGCCAGCAGTCCGCTTGGACAGGGGGCCAGGGAGCAGTTCTTC.

This chain connects TRBV7-9 to TRBJ2-7, with D perhaps TRBD1 or TRBD2 (5 bases each). The V end lost 4 bases, the J end lost 6 bases, and 16 bases lay between the germline ends. The CDR3 extends over 14 amino acids. CDR1 SEHNR and CDR2 FQNEAQ come from the germline V gene (reference sequence). CDR3 sequence (DNA): TGTGCCAGCAGCTCCGGGACGGGGAGTGGCGAGCAGTACTTC. Protein: CASSSGTGSGEQYF. Using reference TRBV7-9 and TRBJ2-7 for the parts outside the CDR3, the full variable domain is DTGVSQNPRHKITKRGQNVTFRCDPISEHNRLYWYRQTLGQGPEFLTYFQNEAQLEKSRLLSDRFSAERPKGSFSTLEIQRTEQGDSAMYLCASSSGTGSGEQYFGPGTRLTVT.

This clonotype came up a few times. The rearrangement uses TRBV2 and TRBJ1-2; a weak D match, TRBD1 (5 bases). CDR3 length: 16 residues. CDR1 is SNHLY, CDR2 FYNNEI, per germline. V lost 9 bases and J 2 bases, leaving 22 bases between the germline ends. The CDR3 region is CARTLPGATSNYGYTF. The CDR3 coding sequence is TGTGCCAGAACCCTTCCCGGGGCCACCTCCAACTATGGCTACACCTTC. Based on the CDR3 plus reference TRBV2 and TRBJ1-2, the full variable domain is EPEVTQTPSHQVTQMGQEVILRCVPISNHLYFYWYRQILGQKVEFLVSFYNNEISEKSEIFDDQFSVERPDGSNFTLKIRSTKLEDSAMYFCARTLPGATSNYGYTFGSGTRLTVV.

The chain combines TRBV4-2 with TRBJ2-1, with TRBD2 matching over 9 bases. J lost 0 bases, V lost 1 base, and 19 bases had no gene match. CDR3 size: 22 residues. Per the germline V gene, CDR1 is LGHNA and CDR2 is YNFKEQ. For the CDR3, the DNA is TGTGCCAGCAGCCAAGGGCCGATAGCGGGAGCCCACCAGCCCCGCTCCTACAATGAGCAGTTCTTC. This codes for CASSQGPIAGAHQPRSYNEQFF.

The V gene is TRBV3-1, the J gene TRBJ2-5, with TRBD1 identical over 7 bases. The ends lost 3 bases at V and 5 bases at J; junction bases unmatched: 6. Germline V gene lookup returns CDR1 LGHDT and CDR2 YNNKEL (reference sequence). The CDR3 covers 14 residues. As DNA, the CDR3 is TGTGCCAGCAGCCACGACAGGGCCGACGAGACCCAGTACTTC. Amino acids: CASSHDRADETQYF.

This clonotype was observed a handful of times. The chain recombines TRBV7-6 with TRBJ2-2, with D uncertain. With 5 bases removed from V and 7 bases from J, the gap between germline ends came to 17 bases. This CDR3 is built from 15 residues. Germline V gives CDR1 SGHVS, CDR2 FNYEAQ. The CDR3 region is CASSETLPLGGELFF. For the CDR3, the DNA is TGTGCCAGCAGCGAAACTCTTCCTTTGGGCGGGGAGCTGTTTTTT. Complete variable domain (other parts from reference TRBV7-6 and TRBJ2-2): GAGVSQSPRYKVTKRGQDVALRCDPISGHVSLYWYRQALGQGPEFLTYFNYEAQQDKSGLPNDRFSAERPEGSISTLTIQRTEQRDSAMYRCASSETLPLGGELFFGEGSRLTVL.

The chain uses TRBV27 and TRBJ2-7; maybe TRBD1 (7 bases). The V gene's germline CDR1 is MNHEY and CDR2 SMNVEV (reference sequence). The CDR3 contains 17 residues. V gave up 5 bases and J gave up 3 bases, with 23 bases separating them. In nucleotides, the CDR3 is TGTGCCAGCAGTGCTACGGCTTTGCCGCAGGGGGGCTACGAGCAGTACTTC. This gives the protein CASSATALPQGGYEQYF.

This clonotype was picked up a small number of times. This rearrangement joins TRBV12-3 or TRBV12-4 to TRBJ2-1, with 7 bases matching TRBD2. The CDR3 is 13 amino acids. With V trimmed by 6 bases and J by 5 bases, 4 bases remained unmatched. The DNA for the CDR3 is TGTGCCAGCAGCGGGACTATCGACAATGAGCAGTTCTTC. Translating gives CASSGTIDNEQFF.

A few counts support this clonotype. This chain uses TRBV7-6 with TRBJ2-1; 12 bases map to TRBD2. V trimming: 5 bases; J trimming: 1 base; junction bases outside the gene matches: 12. The CDR3 consists of 19 residues. Germline V gene sequence: CDR1 SGHVS, CDR2 FNYEAQ. In DNA, the CDR3 is TGTGCCAGCAGCACGCACCTCCCGGGACTAGCGGGTTCCTACAATGAGCAGTTCTTC. This gives the protein CASSTHLPGLAGSYNEQFF.

V is TRBV6-2 or TRBV6-3 and J is TRBJ2-7, with 9 bases lining up with TRBD2. CDR3 length: 16 amino acids. Germline CDR1 MNHEY, CDR2 SVGEGT. The V segment lost 2 bases and the J segment 5 bases; nucleotides outside the gene matches: 10. The CDR3 region is CASSYDQRAGGNEQYF. Here the CDR3 DNA reads TGTGCCAGCAGTTACGATCAAAGAGCGGGGGGCAACGAGCAGTACTTC.

The chain combines TRBV7-2 with TRBJ1-1, with D possibly being TRBD1 (6 bases). With 1 base removed from V and 0 bases from J, the gap between germline ends came to 15 bases. The germline CDR1 and CDR2 sequences are SGHTA and FQGNSA. This CDR3 contains 17 residues. The CDR3 nucleotides read TGTGCCAGCAGCTTAGTCCCCCCAGGGGCTATGAACACTGAAGCTTTCTTT. Translating it yields CASSLVPPGAMNTEAFF.

This clonotype has just a few counts. This chain uses TRBV30 with TRBJ2-5; D gene ambiguous. CDR1 and CDR2 from the germline V gene are GTSNPN and SVGIG (reference sequence). The CDR3 runs to 12 residues. V was cut by 3 bases and J by 5 bases, with 10 bases left in between. This CDR3 is CAWRRLSETQYF. For the CDR3, the DNA is TGTGCCTGGAGAAGGTTGTCGGAGACCCAGTACTTC.

With respect to this clonotype: Germline is not matched at one junction end, which may reflect a read error. The gene calls are TRBV7-9 and TRBJ2-7; TRBD1 is a possible D gene (7 bases). Germline V gene lookup returns CDR1 SEHNR and CDR2 FQNEAQ (reference sequence). The CDR3 has 12 amino acids. CDR3 in amino acids: CTSSGGGSEQYF. Written as DNA, the CDR3 is TGTACCAGCAGCGGAGGGGGCTCCGAGCAGTACTTC.

The genes are TRBV6-5 and TRBJ1-1; D not certain. With 2 bases removed from V and 3 bases from J, the gap between germline ends came to 10 bases. Germline assignment: CDR1 MNHEY and CDR2 SVGAGI. CDR3 size: 14 residues. In DNA form, the CDR3 reads TGTGCCAGCAGTTACGTTGTCGGGGACACTGAAGCTTTCTTT. Its protein is CASSYVVGDTEAFF.